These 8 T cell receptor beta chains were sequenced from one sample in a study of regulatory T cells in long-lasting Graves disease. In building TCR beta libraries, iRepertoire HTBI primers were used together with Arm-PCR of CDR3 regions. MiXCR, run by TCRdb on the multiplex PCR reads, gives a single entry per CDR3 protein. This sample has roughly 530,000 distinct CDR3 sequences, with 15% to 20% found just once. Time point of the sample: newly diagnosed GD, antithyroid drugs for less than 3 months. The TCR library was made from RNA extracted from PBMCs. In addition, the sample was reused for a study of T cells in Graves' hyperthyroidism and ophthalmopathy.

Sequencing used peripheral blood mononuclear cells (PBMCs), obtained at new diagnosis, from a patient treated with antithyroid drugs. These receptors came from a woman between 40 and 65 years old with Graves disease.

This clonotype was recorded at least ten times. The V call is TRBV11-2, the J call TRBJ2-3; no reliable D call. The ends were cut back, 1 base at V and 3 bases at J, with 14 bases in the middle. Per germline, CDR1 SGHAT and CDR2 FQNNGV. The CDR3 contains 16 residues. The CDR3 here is CASSLVAWALTDTQYF. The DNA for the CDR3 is TGTGCCAGCAGCTTAGTGGCGTGGGCCTTGACAGATACGCAGTATTTT.

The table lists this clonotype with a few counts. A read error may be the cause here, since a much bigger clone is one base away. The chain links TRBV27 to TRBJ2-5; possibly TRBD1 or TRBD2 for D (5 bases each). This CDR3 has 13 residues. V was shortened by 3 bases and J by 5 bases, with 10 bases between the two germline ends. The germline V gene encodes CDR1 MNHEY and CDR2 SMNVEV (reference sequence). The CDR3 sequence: CASSFWGKETQYF. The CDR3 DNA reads TGTGCCAGCAGTTTTTGGGGGAAGGAGACCCAGTACTTC.

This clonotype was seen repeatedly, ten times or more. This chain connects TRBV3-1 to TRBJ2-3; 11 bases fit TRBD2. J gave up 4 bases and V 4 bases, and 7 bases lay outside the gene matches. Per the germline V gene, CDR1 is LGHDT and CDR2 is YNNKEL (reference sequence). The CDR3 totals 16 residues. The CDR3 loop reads CASSPRATSGADTQYF. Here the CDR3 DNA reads TGTGCCAGCAGCCCCCGCGCGACTAGCGGGGCAGATACGCAGTATTTT.

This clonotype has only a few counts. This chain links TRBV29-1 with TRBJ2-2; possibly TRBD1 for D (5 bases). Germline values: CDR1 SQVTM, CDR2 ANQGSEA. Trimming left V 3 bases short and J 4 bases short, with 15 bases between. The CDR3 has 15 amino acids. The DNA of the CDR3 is TGCAGCGTTGACGCTCGCGGACATGGCACCGGGGAGCTGTTTTTT. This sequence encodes CSVDARGHGTGELFF.

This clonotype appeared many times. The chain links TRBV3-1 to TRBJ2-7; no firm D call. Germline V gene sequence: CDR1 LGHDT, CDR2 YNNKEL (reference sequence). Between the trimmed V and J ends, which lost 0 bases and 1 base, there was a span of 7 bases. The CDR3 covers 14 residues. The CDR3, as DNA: TGTGCCAGCAGCCAAGAGCTGTCGTCCTACGAGCAGTACTTC. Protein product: CASSQELSSYEQYF.

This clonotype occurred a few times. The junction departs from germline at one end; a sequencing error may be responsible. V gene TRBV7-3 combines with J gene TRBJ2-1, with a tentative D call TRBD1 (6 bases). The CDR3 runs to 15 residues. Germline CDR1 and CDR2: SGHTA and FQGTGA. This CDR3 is CAGSLSQGMFDEQFF. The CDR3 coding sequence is TGTGCCGGCAGCTTAAGTCAGGGGATGTTCGATGAGCAGTTCTTC. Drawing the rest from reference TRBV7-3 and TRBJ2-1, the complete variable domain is GAGVSQTPSNKVTEKGKYVELRCDPISGHTALYWYRQSLGQGPEFLIYFQGTGAADDSGLPNDRFFAVRPEGSVSTLKIQRTERGDSAVYLCAGSLSQGMFDEQFFGPGTRLTVL.

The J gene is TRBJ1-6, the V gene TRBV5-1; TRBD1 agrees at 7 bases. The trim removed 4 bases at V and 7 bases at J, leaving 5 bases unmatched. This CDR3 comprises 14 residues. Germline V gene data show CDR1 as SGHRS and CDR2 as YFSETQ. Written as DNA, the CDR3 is TGCGCCAGCAGCATGGGACAGAGAAATTCACCCCTCCACTTT. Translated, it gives CASSMGQRNSPLHF.

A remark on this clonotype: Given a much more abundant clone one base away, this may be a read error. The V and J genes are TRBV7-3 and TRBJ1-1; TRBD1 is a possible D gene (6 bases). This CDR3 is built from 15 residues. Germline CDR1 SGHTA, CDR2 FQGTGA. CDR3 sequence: CASSPQGQVNTEASF. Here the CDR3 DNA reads TGTGCCAGCAGCCCACAGGGTCAAGTGAACACTGAAGCTTCCTTT. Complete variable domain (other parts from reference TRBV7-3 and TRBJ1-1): GAGVSQTPSNKVTEKGKYVELRCDPISGHTALYWYRQSLGQGPEFLIYFQGTGAADDSGLPNDRFFAVRPEGSVSTLKIQRTERGDSAVYLCASSPQGQVNTEASFGQGTRLTVV.